The 5 T cell receptor beta chains in this list originate from one sample, sequenced in a study of shared clonotypes between healthy human individuals. Data came from immunoSEQ multiplex PCR; TCRdb stores just in-frame clones and leaves some out. The repertoire holds approximately 640,000 clones, with less than 95% as singletons. Sequencing was performed on memory CD8+ T cells from PBMCs. Indicated subset: CD45RO+ cells pooled with CCR7-negative TemRA cells. All receptors derive from a man between 18 and 29 years old in good health. Some clones in this sample may be carry-over from other donors' samples.

The rearrangement links TRBV7-9 to TRBJ1-2, with 9 positions matching TRBD1. CDR1 and CDR2 from the germline V gene are SEHNR and FQNEAQ (reference sequence). Trimming removed 1 base from V and 8 bases from J; junction bases left unmatched: 5. This CDR3 is built from 14 residues. CDR3 bases: TGTGCCAGCAGCTTAGAGGACAGGGGAGGCGGCTACACCTTC. This gives the protein CASSLEDRGGGYTF. Filled out from reference TRBV7-9 and TRBJ1-2, the complete variable domain reads DTGVSQNPRHKITKRGQNVTFRCDPISEHNRLYWYRQTLGQGPEFLTYFQNEAQLEKSRLLSDRFSAERPKGSFSTLEIQRTEQGDSAMYLCASSLEDRGGGYTFGSGTRLTVV.

This rearrangement joins TRBV5-6 to TRBJ2-1; 10 bases line up with TRBD2. Germline V lookup: CDR1 SGHDT, CDR2 YYEEEE. The CDR3 consists of 14 residues. Losses at the gene ends were 4 bases for V and 10 bases for J; bases not matched to a gene: 8. The CDR3 reads CASSLNQGLAEQFF. CDR3 in DNA: TGTGCCAGCAGCCTGAACCAGGGACTAGCGGAGCAGTTCTTC.

This clone showed up just once. J is TRBJ2-5 and V is TRBV11-2, with a possible D match to TRBD2 (6 bases). The CDR3 has 13 amino acids. Germline V gene data show CDR1 as SGHAT and CDR2 as FQNNGV. Between the trimmed V and J ends, which lost 6 bases and 1 base, there was a span of 9 bases. The CDR3, as DNA: TGTGCCAGCAGGGGGACTTCCCAAGAGACCCAGTACTTC. Its protein product is CASRGTSQETQYF.

V and J are TRBV11-3 and TRBJ2-2; weak D call: TRBD2 (5 bases). V lost 7 bases to trimming and J lost 6 bases, with 12 bases between them. The CDR3 runs to 13 residues. The germline gives CDR1 SGHNT, CDR2 YENEEA. The CDR3 region has the DNA TGTGCCAGCACCGCCCGGGGTGCCGGGGAGCTGTTTTTT. Amino acid sequence: CASTARGAGELFF. Supplemented by reference TRBV11-3 and TRBJ2-2, the full variable domain reads EAGVVQSPRYKIIEKKQPVAFWCNPISGHNTLYWYLQNLGQGPELLIRYENEEAVDDSQLPKDRFSAERLKGVDSTLKIQPAELGDSAVYLCASTARGAGELFFGEGSRLTVL.

The rearrangement uses TRBV29-1 and TRBJ2-1; D call uncertain. Germline loops: CDR1 SQVTM, CDR2 ANQGSEA. This CDR3 has 12 amino acids. Trimming shortened V by 4 bases and J by 5 bases, and 9 bases separated the two germline ends. CDR3: CSVVIGNNEQFF. As DNA, the CDR3 is TGCAGCGTTGTGATCGGCAACAATGAGCAGTTCTTC.